A selection of T cell receptor beta chains follows, all from one sample in a study of a mutant IDH1 vaccine in newly diagnosed glioma. Here immunoSEQ multiplex PCR was the method, and the copy in TCRdb shows in-frame clones only, minus some. Among tens of thousands of clones listed, 84% were seen once. Their target antigens are unknown. The sequenced sample was PBMCs, obtained from a glioma patient whose treatment included an IDH1 peptide vaccine. These receptors were collected from a woman aged 18 to 35 with glioma. CDR3s include the opening cysteine and the closing phenylalanine or tryptophan. D genes are given only for firm matches. Size values are once, few and many counts, or a class for expanded clones, and some rows have none.

v_gene	d_gene	j_gene	abundance	len	CDR3aa	CDR3nt
TRBV4-3	NA	TRBJ1-3	once	14	CASSQGTSGNTIYF	TGCGCCAGCAGCCAAGGAACCTCTGGAAACACCATATATTTT
TRBV28	NA	TRBJ1-3	few	16	CASSLRSSHSGNTIYF	TGTGCCAGCAGTTTAAGGTCCAGTCATTCTGGAAACACCATATATTTT
TRBV7-2	TRBD2	TRBJ2-5	NA	15	CASSPTSGGRQTQYF	TGTGCCAGCAGCCCGACTAGCGGGGGGCGGCAGACCCAGTACTTC
TRBV5-5	NA	TRBJ1-3	NA	14	CASSPGGSGNTIYF	TGTGCCAGCAGCCCCGGTGGCTCTGGAAACACCATATATTTT
TRBV2	NA	TRBJ1-3	NA	14	CASSSSRGGNTIYF	TGTGCCAGCAGTTCCTCCCGGGGCGGAAACACCATATATTTT
TRBV7-2	NA	TRBJ2-3	NA	13	CASSLVAVDTQYF	TGTGCCAGCAGCTTAGTAGCTGTAGATACGCAGTATTTT
TRBV5-6	TRBD2	TRBJ2-2	NA	16	CASSMGGRKNTGELFF	TGTGCCAGCAGTATGGGCGGGAGGAAAAACACCGGGGAGCTGTTTTTT
TRBV7-2	NA	TRBJ1-5	NA	15	CASSLARGGNQPQHF	TGTGCCAGCAGCTTAGCGCGGGGGGGGAATCAGCCCCAGCATTTT
TRBV11-2	TRBD1	TRBJ1-1	medium-sized	18	CASSHSLKDRGRSTEAFF	TGTGCCAGCAGCCACTCCCTAAAGGACAGGGGGAGGAGCACTGAAGCTTTCTTT
TRBV29-1	TRBD1	TRBJ1-2	NA	12	CSAGQGSYGYTF	TGCAGCGCGGGACAGGGATCCTATGGCTACACCTTC
TRBV6-1	TRBD1	TRBJ1-3	once	14	CASRDRGLGNTIYF	TGTGCCAGCAGGGACAGGGGGCTCGGAAACACCATATATTTT
TRBV29-1	NA	TRBJ2-1	NA	15	CSVEDVSSAYNEQFF	TGCAGCGTTGAAGATGTGTCTAGCGCATACAATGAGCAGTTCTTC
TRBV6-1	NA	TRBJ1-2	NA	17	CASREYGGDNGNYGYTF	TGTGCCAGCAGGGAATACGGGGGGGACAACGGGAACTATGGCTACACCTTC
TRBV7-6	NA	TRBJ1-1	NA	14	CASSQGPMNTEAFF	TGTGCCAGCAGCCAGGGGCCCATGAACACTGAAGCTTTCTTT
TRBV25-1	NA	TRBJ1-4	NA	15	CATGDPYVANEKLFF	TGTGCCACCGGGGACCCTTACGTGGCTAATGAAAAACTGTTTTTT
TRBV9	NA	TRBJ2-5	NA	17	CASSVDPPAGVQETQYF	TGTGCCAGCAGCGTCGACCCGCCCGCAGGGGTCCAAGAGACCCAGTACTTC
TRBV7-8	NA	TRBJ1-2	NA	15	CASSLSGGVTGGYTF	TGTGCCAGCAGCTTATCGGGAGGGGTAACGGGTGGCTACACCTTC
TRBV5-5	NA	TRBJ2-7	NA	14	CASSLDFSSYEQYF	TGTGCCAGCAGCTTGGACTTTAGCTCCTACGAGCAGTACTTC
TRBV14	TRBD1	TRBJ1-2	once	16	CASSQRGDRGPYGYTF	TGTGCCAGCAGCCAACGCGGAGACAGGGGTCCCTATGGCTACACCTTC
TRBV4-3	NA	TRBJ2-7	NA	15	CASSQPPLGRDEQYF	TGCGCCAGCAGCCAACCTCCCCTTGGAAGGGACGAGCAGTACTTC
TRBV29-1	TRBD1	TRBJ2-2	NA	14	CSARQGEYTGELFF	TGCAGCGCCCGACAGGGGGAGTACACCGGGGAGCTGTTTTTT
TRBV4-3	TRBD2	TRBJ2-1	NA	15	CASSQTRGGTYEQFF	TGCGCCAGCAGCCAAACGCGGGGGGGCACTTATGAGCAGTTCTTC
TRBV19	TRBD1	TRBJ2-1	NA	15	CASSSRQGARNEQFF	TGTGCCAGTAGTTCCCGACAGGGGGCTCGCAATGAGCAGTTCTTC
TRBV6-1	TRBD1	TRBJ1-5	NA	15	CPTTRTGGFNQPQHF	TGTCCTACGACAAGGACAGGGGGCTTCAATCAGCCCCAGCATTTT
TRBV4-3	NA	TRBJ2-1	NA	15	CASSQGQVVNNEQFF	TGCGCCAGCAGCCAAGGCCAAGTAGTGAACAATGAGCAGTTCTTC
TRBV4-2	NA	TRBJ1-1	NA	15	CASSQEGMVSVEAFF	TGTGCCAGCAGCCAAGAGGGAATGGTGAGTGTTGAAGCTTTCTTT
TRBV4-2	NA	TRBJ2-5	NA	15	CASSQAGEGQETQYF	TGTGCCAGCAGCCAAGCCGGTGAGGGTCAAGAGACCCAGTACTTC
TRBV18	TRBD2	TRBJ2-7	NA	15	CASSPPTSGSYEQYF	TGTGCCAGCTCACCACCGACTAGCGGGTCCTACGAGCAGTACTTC
TRBV5-1	NA	TRBJ2-1	NA	14	CASSLGKAHNEQFF	TGCGCCAGCAGCTTGGGAAAAGCCCACAATGAGCAGTTCTTC
TRBV7-2	TRBD2	TRBJ2-3	NA	16	CASSSRPGGRADTQYF	TGTGCCAGCAGCTCTAGACCGGGGGGGAGGGCAGATACGCAGTATTTT
TRBV9	TRBD1	TRBJ2-1	NA	16	CASSVSGTGVHNEQFF	TGTGCCAGCAGCGTTTCCGGGACAGGGGTCCACAATGAGCAGTTCTTC
TRBV10-3	TRBD2	TRBJ2-3	NA	16	CAISGRRAGAADTQYF	TGTGCCATCAGTGGCCGACGAGCGGGGGCCGCAGATACGCAGTATTTT
TRBV5-4	TRBD1	TRBJ1-1	NA	16	CASSFPDRGLNTEAFF	TGTGCCAGCAGCTTCCCGGACAGGGGGCTAAACACTGAAGCTTTCTTT
TRBV14	NA	TRBJ2-7	NA	14	CASSQDARRGEQYF	TGTGCCAGCAGCCAAGACGCGCGGCGTGGCGAGCAGTACTTC
TRBV23-1	TRBD1	TRBJ2-6	NA	17	CASSPKTGSSGANVLTF	TGCGCCAGCAGTCCAAAGACAGGGTCCTCTGGGGCCAACGTCCTGACTTTC
TRBV7-6	NA	TRBJ2-5	NA	14	CASSSDPGTETQYF	TGTGCCAGCAGCTCAGACCCGGGTACGGAGACCCAGTACTTC
TRBV30	TRBD2	TRBJ2-2	NA	16	CAWRERGRVNTGELFF	TGTGCCTGGAGAGAGCGGGGCAGGGTTAACACCGGGGAGCTGTTTTTT
TRBV4-2	NA	TRBJ2-1	NA	15	CASSQSGGAYNEQFF	TGTGCCAGCAGCCAATCTGGGGGCGCCTATAATGAGCAGTTCTTC
TRBV4-2	TRBD2	TRBJ2-2	NA	16	CASSPRGDPRDGELFF	TGTGCCAGCAGCCCGCGGGGGGACCCCCGGGACGGGGAGCTGTTTTTT
TRBV19	NA	TRBJ2-3	NA	14	CASSVSGSTDTQYF	TGTGCCAGTAGCGTGAGCGGTAGCACAGATACGCAGTATTTT
TRBV6-6	NA	TRBJ1-2	NA	12	CASSYSRASYTF	TGTGCCAGCAGTTACTCCAGAGCTAGCTACACCTTC
TRBV7-8	NA	TRBJ2-7	NA	16	CASSLEGRGTLYEQYF	TGTGCCAGCAGCTTAGAGGGCAGGGGGACTCTCTACGAGCAGTACTTC